The subject of this entry is one T cell receptor beta chain. The antigen is unknown. A sample-barcoded 5' primer and a J-beta primer mix were used in a second PCR of roughly 6 to 11 cycles. TCRdb recomputed calls from the 5' RACE reads with MiXCR, one row per CDR3 protein. Among around 1,700,000 distinct CDR3 sequences listed, roughly 28% were seen once. The CDR3 is 16 amino acids. The junction had 12 bases not matched to a gene; V was cut back by 5 bases and J by 8 bases. Germline-derived CDR1 and CDR2 are SGHTA and FQGTGA. This record belongs to a study of blood T cells in healthy people across ages. Study results and limitations: In older individuals, TCR beta diversity per million T cells was lower, falling roughly linearly with age. Naive T cell percentage showed a strong correlation with TCR beta diversity.

Sequenced material: blood. The TCR sequence derives from a woman in her thirties in good health. The chain employs TRBV7-3 and TRBJ2-1; 10 nucleotides match TRBD2. CDR3 sequence: CASSPRPSGGADEQFF. CDR3 sequence (DNA): TGTGCCAGCAGCCCGCGGCCAAGCGGGGGGGCAGATGAGCAGTTCTTC.